The rows below give T cell receptor beta chains drawn from one sample of a study of blood T cell repertoires in COVID-19. TCRdb's copy holds only in-frame clones and misses some; the assay was immunoSEQ multiplex PCR. Found here are about 400,000 clones, around 84% of them singletons; the top ten hold around 3%. The sample consisted of peripheral blood. The receptors derive from a human donor in a cohort sampled during active COVID-19. CDR3s include the opening cysteine and the closing phenylalanine or tryptophan. The D gene is left open where the match is weak. Clone size appears in some rows only: once, few, many, or a class for an expanded clone.

d_gene,j_gene,abundance,v_gene,CDR3aa,CDR3nt
-,TRBJ1-3,-,TRBV7-2,CASSPGGESGNTIYF,TGTGCCAGCAGCCCCGGAGGGGAGTCTGGAAACACCATATATTTT
-,TRBJ2-3,-,TRBV2,CASSTEDTDTQYF,TGTGCCAGCAGTACAGAAGACACAGATACGCAGTATTTT
-,TRBJ2-2,-,TRBV6-4,CASSPDTDTGELFF,TGTGCCAGCAGCCCCGACACTGACACCGGGGAGCTGTTTTTT
TRBD1,TRBJ1-2,-,TRBV5-1,CASSGIGTGIFGYTF,TGCGCCAGCAGCGGAATCGGGACAGGCATATTTGGCTACACCTTC
TRBD1,TRBJ2-3,once,TRBV6-1,CASSEGDSHTDTQYF,TGTGCCAGCAGTGAAGGGGACAGCCACACAGATACGCAGTATTTT
-,TRBJ1-2,-,TRBV27,CASSPLEGAYGYTF,TGTGCCAGCAGTCCCTTGGAGGGTGCCTATGGCTACACCTTC
-,TRBJ2-7,-,TRBV28,CASSLEGYEQYF,TGTGCCAGCAGTTTGGAGGGCTACGAGCAGTACTTC
TRBD2,TRBJ2-7,-,TRBV30,CAWSETAGGYEQYF,TGTGCCTGGAGTGAGACCGCGGGGGGCTACGAGCAGTACTTC
TRBD1,TRBJ1-6,few,TRBV2,CASRGQGTSPLHF,TGTGCCAGCAGGGGACAGGGGACGTCACCCCTCCACTTT
TRBD1,TRBJ1-4,-,TRBV4-1,CASSQRSGGTNEKLFF,TGCGCCAGCAGCCAGAGATCAGGGGGTACTAATGAAAAACTGTTTTTT
-,TRBJ1-1,-,TRBV28,CASGRGDGTEAFF,TGTGCCAGCGGGCGGGGCGACGGCACTGAAGCTTTCTTT
-,TRBJ2-7,-,TRBV20-1,CSASRTVGNEQYF,TGCAGTGCTAGTCGGACTGTCGGCAACGAGCAGTACTTC
TRBD2,TRBJ2-7,-,TRBV18,CASSPTSGDSYEQYF,TGTGCCAGCTCACCGACTAGCGGGGACTCCTACGAGCAGTACTTC
TRBD2,TRBJ2-5,-,TRBV7-8,CASSEPGLAGGQETQYF,TGTGCCAGCAGCGAACCGGGACTAGCGGGGGGACAAGAGACCCAGTACTTC
TRBD2,TRBJ2-7,-,TRBV5-1,CASSLGPAGTTYEQYF,TGCGCCAGCAGCTTGGGTCCCGCCGGGACTACCTACGAGCAGTACTTC
-,TRBJ1-6,-,TRBV19,CASSVSWETILSPLHF,TGTGCCAGTAGTGTGTCGTGGGAGACTATACTTTCACCCCTCCACTTT
TRBD1,TRBJ2-5,once,TRBV19,CASSRNGQGLETQYF,TGTGCCAGTAGTCGGAACGGACAGGGTCTAGAGACCCAGTACTTC
-,TRBJ2-7,-,TRBV28,CASSLGGSRFYEQYF,TGTGCCAGCAGTTTAGGGGGGAGTCGGTTTTACGAGCAGTACTTC
-,TRBJ2-3,-,TRBV6-1,CASSEAGLGSTDTQYF,TGTGCCAGCAGTGAAGCGGGTCTAGGTAGCACAGATACGCAGTATTTT
-,TRBJ1-2,few,TRBV18,CASSPPLRNYGYTF,TGTGCCAGCTCACCACCGCTCAGGAACTATGGCTACACCTTC
-,TRBJ2-2,-,TRBV30,CAWTVLEGELFF,TGTGCCTGGACCGTACTTGAAGGGGAGCTGTTTTTT
-,TRBJ2-1,-,TRBV2,CASKNSVANEQFF,TGTGCCAGCAAGAACTCGGTCGCCAATGAGCAGTTCTTC
-,TRBJ2-7,few,TRBV10-2,CASSESGGYEQYF,TGCGCCAGCAGTGAGTCAGGCGGCTACGAGCAGTACTTC
-,TRBJ2-5,once,TRBV30,CAWQGLEETQYF,TGTGCCTGGCAGGGGTTGGAAGAGACCCAGTACTTC
TRBD2,TRBJ2-5,-,TRBV7-3,CASSSGGREETQYF,TGTGCCAGCAGCTCGGGGGGACGGGAAGAGACCCAGTACTTC
-,TRBJ2-7,-,TRBV3-1/TRBV3-2,CASSPHASLVSYEQYF,TGTGCCAGCAGCCCCCACGCGTCACTAGTCTCCTACGAGCAGTACTTC
-,TRBJ2-2,-,TRBV30,CAWDGGWTGELFF,TGTGCCTGGGACGGGGGATGGACCGGGGAGCTGTTTTTT
TRBD2,TRBJ2-1,-,TRBV19,CASSGGLAGVVSSYNEQFF,TGTGCCAGTAGTGGCGGACTAGCGGGAGTAGTTAGCTCCTACAATGAGCAGTTCTTC
TRBD1,TRBJ2-5,many,TRBV29-1,CSVWDSQETQYF,TGCAGCGTTTGGGACAGCCAAGAGACCCAGTACTTC
TRBD2,TRBJ2-5,-,TRBV11-2,CASSPRYLAGLQETQYF,TGTGCCAGCAGCCCGAGATACCTAGCGGGCTTACAAGAGACCCAGTACTTC
-,TRBJ2-1,once,TRBV28,CASSYPARRAGEQFF,TGTGCCAGCAGTTACCCCGCCAGGAGGGCCGGTGAGCAGTTCTTC
TRBD1,TRBJ2-1,-,TRBV30,CAWSAGQYNEQFF,TGTGCCTGGAGTGCGGGACAGTACAATGAGCAGTTCTTC
TRBD1,TRBJ2-1,-,TRBV2,CASSGNRGDTQFF,TGTGCCAGCAGTGGGAACAGGGGGGACACGCAGTTCTTC
TRBD1,TRBJ1-2,-,TRBV7-6,CASSPLHGQANYGYTF,TGTGCCAGCAGCCCGCTGCACGGACAGGCAAACTATGGCTACACCTTC
TRBD2,TRBJ2-1,-,TRBV6-1,CASRERLAGPYNEQFF,TGTGCCAGCAGGGAAAGACTAGCGGGACCGTACAATGAGCAGTTCTTC
TRBD2,TRBJ2-1,-,TRBV7-8,CASSLDGGDRNEQFF,TGTGCCAGCAGCTTAGACGGGGGGGATAGAAATGAGCAGTTCTTC
TRBD2,TRBJ2-2,-,TRBV2,CASSRSGVPATGELFF,TGTGCCAGCAGCCGTAGCGGGGTTCCCGCGACCGGGGAGCTGTTTTTT
-,TRBJ2-1,-,TRBV30,CAWGPGTYNEQFF,TGTGCCTGGGGGCCCGGGACCTACAATGAGCAGTTCTTC
-,TRBJ2-3,-,TRBV29-1,CSVEGGGADTQYF,TGCAGCGTTGAAGGTGGCGGGGCAGATACGCAGTATTTT
TRBD1,TRBJ1-5,-,TRBV7-8,CASSSGQAVSNQPQHF,TGTGCCAGCAGCTCGGGACAGGCGGTGAGCAATCAGCCCCAGCATTTT
-,TRBJ1-5,-,TRBV7-8,CASSLVGGPQHF,TGTGCCAGCAGCTTAGTTGGCGGGCCCCAGCATTTT
-,TRBJ1-2,-,TRBV19,CASHYVGAEHGYTF,TGTGCCAGTCATTATGTTGGGGCTGAACATGGCTACACCTTC
-,TRBJ1-2,-,TRBV5-1,CASSLEGQSGYTF,TGCGCCAGCAGCTTGGAAGGACAGTCAGGCTACACCTTC
-,TRBJ2-3,-,TRBV6-1,CASSEVRTADTQYF,TGTGCCAGCAGTGAAGTCCGGACAGCAGATACGCAGTATTTT
TRBD2,TRBJ2-7,few,TRBV7-2,CASSLGSGGYEQYF,TGTGCCAGCAGCTTAGGTTCGGGAGGGTACGAGCAGTACTTC
-,TRBJ1-1,few,TRBV12-3/TRBV12-4,CASSSTGEAFF,TGTGCCAGCAGCTCGACAGGTGAAGCTTTCTTT